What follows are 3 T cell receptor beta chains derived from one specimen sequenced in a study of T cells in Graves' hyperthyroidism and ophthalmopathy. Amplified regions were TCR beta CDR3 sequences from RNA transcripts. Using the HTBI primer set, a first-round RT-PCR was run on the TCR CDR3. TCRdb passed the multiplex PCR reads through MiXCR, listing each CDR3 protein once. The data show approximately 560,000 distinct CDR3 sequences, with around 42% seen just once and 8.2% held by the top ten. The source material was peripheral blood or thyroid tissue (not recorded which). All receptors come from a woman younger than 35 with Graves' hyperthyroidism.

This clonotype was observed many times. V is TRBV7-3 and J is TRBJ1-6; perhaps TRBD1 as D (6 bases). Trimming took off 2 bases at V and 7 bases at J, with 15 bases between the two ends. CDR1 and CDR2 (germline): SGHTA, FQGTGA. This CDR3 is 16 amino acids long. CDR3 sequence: CASSLGGQGTNSPLHF. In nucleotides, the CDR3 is TGTGCCAGCAGCTTAGGGGGCCAAGGGACGAATTCACCCCTCCACTTT.

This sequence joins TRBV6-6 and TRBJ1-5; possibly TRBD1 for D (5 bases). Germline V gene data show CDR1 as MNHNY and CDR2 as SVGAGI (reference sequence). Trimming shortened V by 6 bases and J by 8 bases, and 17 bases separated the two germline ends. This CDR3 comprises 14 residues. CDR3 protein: CASSYGQGREPQHF. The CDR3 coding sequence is TGTGCCAGCAGCTACGGGCAGGGACGGGAGCCCCAGCATTTT.

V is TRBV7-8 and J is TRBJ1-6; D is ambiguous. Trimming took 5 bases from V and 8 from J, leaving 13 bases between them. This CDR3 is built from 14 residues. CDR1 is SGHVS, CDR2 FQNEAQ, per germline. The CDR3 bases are TGTGCCAGCAGCCGGGAACCTTGGGATTCACCCCTCCACTTT. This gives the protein CASSREPWDSPLHF.